This TCR beta chain was sequenced during a study of T cells in localized non-small cell lung cancer. CDR1 and CDR2 from the germline V gene are SGDLS and YYNGEE. J was trimmed by 3 bases and V by 0 bases; bases with no gene match: 7. This CDR3 has 17 amino acids. Data came from immunoSEQ multiplex PCR; TCRdb stores just in-frame clones and leaves some out. The sample has about 57,000 clones; 90% to 95% are singletons. Findings and caveats of the study: One tumor region alone was sequenced, and heterogeneity therefore remains possible. Adjacent lung exhibited a median of about 57 among the 100 most abundant tumor clones. Uninvolved adjacent lung had higher T cell clonality than tumor and all other tissues.

Note on this clone: Its antigen is unidentified.

The clonotype was recovered from a man aged 35-75 years with stage I lung adenocarcinoma. The chain is built from TRBV9 and TRBJ1-3; 9 bases are a match to TRBD1. The material was peripheral blood, obtained before any cancer treatment. The CDR3 coding sequence is TGTGCCAGCAGCGTAGAGCCCCGACAGGGGGGTGGAAACACCATATATTTT. Translated: CASSVEPRQGGGNTIYF. Complete variable domain (other parts from reference TRBV9 and TRBJ1-3): DSGVTQTPKHLITATGQRVTLRCSPRSGDLSVYWYQQSLDQGLQFLIQYYNGEERAKGNILERFSAQQFPDLHSELNLSSLELGDSALYFCASSVEPRQGGGNTIYFGEGSWLTVV.